Presented here are 3 T cell receptor beta chains from one specimen sequenced in a study of long-term antiretroviral therapy in people with HIV. At the survey level, the v3.0 immunoSEQ assay was run. Measured with immunoSEQ multiplex PCR; TCRdb has only the in-frame clones, and not every one. This table has about 24,000 clones, around 84% appearing once. Sequences were derived from unsorted PBMCs, sampled 3 years after starting antiretroviral therapy. Source of these receptors: a man between 45 and 60 years old with HIV.

The rearrangement links TRBV19 to TRBJ2-1; D possibly matches TRBD1 or TRBD2 (5 bases each). Trimming stripped 10 bases from V and 3 bases from J, with 19 bases between. From germline, CDR1 is LNHDA and CDR2 SQIVND (reference sequence). The CDR3 is 15 residues long. CDR3 coding DNA: TGTGCCACTAAACCGGGACCCAGAAACTACAATGAGCAGTTCTTC. Its translation: CATKPGPRNYNEQFF.

This chain joins TRBV10-3 and TRBJ2-2; 7 bases fit TRBD1. Germline CDR1 reads ENHRY; CDR2 reads SYGVKD. Germline trimming cut 6 bases from V and 3 bases from J; bases unmatched to any gene: 10. This CDR3 spans 16 amino acids. CDR3 region: CAISPTGALDTGELFF. CDR3 in DNA: TGTGCCATCAGCCCTACAGGGGCCTTGGACACCGGGGAGCTGTTTTTT.

The chain combines TRBV6-1 with TRBJ1-5; no definite D call. Deletions cut 6 bases from V and 8 bases from J, with 8 bases between. Germline V gives CDR1 MNHNS, CDR2 SASEGT. The CDR3 totals 11 residues. This CDR3 reads CASSYDEPQHF. CDR3 in DNA: TGTGCCAGCAGCTACGACGAGCCCCAGCATTTT.